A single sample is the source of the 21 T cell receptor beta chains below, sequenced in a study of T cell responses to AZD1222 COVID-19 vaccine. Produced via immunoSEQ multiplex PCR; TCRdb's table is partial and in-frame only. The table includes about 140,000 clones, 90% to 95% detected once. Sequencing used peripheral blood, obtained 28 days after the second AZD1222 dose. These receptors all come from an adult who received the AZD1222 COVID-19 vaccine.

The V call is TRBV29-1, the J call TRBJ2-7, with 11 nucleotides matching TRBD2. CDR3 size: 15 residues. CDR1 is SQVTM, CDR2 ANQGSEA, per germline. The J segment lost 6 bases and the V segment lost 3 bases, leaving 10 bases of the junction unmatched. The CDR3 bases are TGCAGCGTTGAGTCTAGCGGGAGGTTGGCGGTCGAGCAGTACTTC. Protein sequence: CSVESSGRLAVEQYF.

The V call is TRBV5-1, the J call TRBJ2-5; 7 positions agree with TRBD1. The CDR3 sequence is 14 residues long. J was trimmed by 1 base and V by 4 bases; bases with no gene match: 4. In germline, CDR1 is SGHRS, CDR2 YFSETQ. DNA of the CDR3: TGCGCCAGCAGCCCGGGACAGCCCCAAGAGACCCAGTACTTC. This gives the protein CASSPGQPQETQYF.

The CDR3 DNA reads as TGTGCCAGCAGCTTCTTGGACAGGGCGAACTATGGCTACACCTTC. Its protein is CASSFLDRANYGYTF. The rearrangement uses TRBV5-6 and TRBJ1-2; 8 bases line up with TRBD1. The CDR3 spans 15 residues. Looked up from germline, CDR1 is SGHDT and CDR2 is YYEEEE. The V segment lost 2 bases and the J segment 2 bases; nucleotides outside the gene matches: 5.

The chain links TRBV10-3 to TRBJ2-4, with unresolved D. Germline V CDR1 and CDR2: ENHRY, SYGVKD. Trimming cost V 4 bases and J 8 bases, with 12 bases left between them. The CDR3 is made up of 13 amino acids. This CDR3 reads CAISVGLTDIQYF. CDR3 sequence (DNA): TGTGCCATCAGTGTCGGGCTAACAGACATTCAGTACTTC.

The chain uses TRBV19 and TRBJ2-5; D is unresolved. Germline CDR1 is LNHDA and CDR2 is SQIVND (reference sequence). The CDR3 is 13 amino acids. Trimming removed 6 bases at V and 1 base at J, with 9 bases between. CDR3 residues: CASRARSQETQYF. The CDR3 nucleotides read TGTGCCAGTAGGGCGCGGAGCCAAGAGACCCAGTACTTC.

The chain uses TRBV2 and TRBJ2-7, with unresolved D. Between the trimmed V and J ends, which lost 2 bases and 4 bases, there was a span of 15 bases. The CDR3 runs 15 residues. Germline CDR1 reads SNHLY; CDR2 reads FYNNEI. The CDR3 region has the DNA TGTGCCAGCAGTGAAACCGACTTACGAGTATACGAGCAGTACTTC. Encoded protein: CASSETDLRVYEQYF.

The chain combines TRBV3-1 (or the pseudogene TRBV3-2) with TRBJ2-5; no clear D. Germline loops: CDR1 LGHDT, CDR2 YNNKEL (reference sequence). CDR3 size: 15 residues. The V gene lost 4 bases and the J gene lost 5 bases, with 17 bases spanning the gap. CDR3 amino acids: CASSRVPGAAETQYF. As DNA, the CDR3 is TGTGCCAGCAGCCGGGTACCGGGCGCCGCGGAGACCCAGTACTTC.

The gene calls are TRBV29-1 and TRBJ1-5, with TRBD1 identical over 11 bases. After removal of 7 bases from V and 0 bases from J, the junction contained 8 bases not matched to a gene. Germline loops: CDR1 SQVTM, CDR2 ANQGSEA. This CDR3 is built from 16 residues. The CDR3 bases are TGCAGCGCCAGGACAGGGGGCGAGGGTAGCAATCAGCCCCAGCATTTT. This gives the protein CSARTGGEGSNQPQHF.

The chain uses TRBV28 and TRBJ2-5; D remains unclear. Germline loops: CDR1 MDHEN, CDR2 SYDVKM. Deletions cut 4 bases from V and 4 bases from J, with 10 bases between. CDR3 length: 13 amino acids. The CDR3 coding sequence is TGTGCCAGCAGTTACGGCTTAAGAGAGACCCAGTACTTC. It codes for CASSYGLRETQYF. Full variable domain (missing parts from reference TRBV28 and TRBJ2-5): DVKVTQSSRYLVKRTGEKVFLECVQDMDHENMFWYRQDPGLGLRLIYFSYDVKMKEKGDIPEGYSVSREKKERFSLILESASTNQTSMYLCASSYGLRETQYFGPGTRLLVL.

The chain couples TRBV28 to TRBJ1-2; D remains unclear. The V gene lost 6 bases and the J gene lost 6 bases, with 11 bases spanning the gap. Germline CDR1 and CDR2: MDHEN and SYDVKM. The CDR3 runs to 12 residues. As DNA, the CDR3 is TGTGCCAGCAGCAAGACCCCCCATGGCTACACCTTC. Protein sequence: CASSKTPHGYTF.

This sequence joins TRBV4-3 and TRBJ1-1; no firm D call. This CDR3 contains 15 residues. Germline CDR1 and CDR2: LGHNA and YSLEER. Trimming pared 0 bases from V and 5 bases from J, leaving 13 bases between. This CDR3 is CASSQDRATSTEAFF. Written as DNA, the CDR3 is TGCGCCAGCAGCCAAGATCGCGCCACATCGACTGAAGCTTTCTTT.

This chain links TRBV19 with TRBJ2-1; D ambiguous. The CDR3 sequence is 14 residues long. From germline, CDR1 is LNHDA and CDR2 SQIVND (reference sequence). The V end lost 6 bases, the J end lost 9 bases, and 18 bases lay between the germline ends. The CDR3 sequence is CASSRTLGTTEQFF. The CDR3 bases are TGTGCCAGTAGCCGTACCTTAGGTACAACTGAGCAGTTCTTC.

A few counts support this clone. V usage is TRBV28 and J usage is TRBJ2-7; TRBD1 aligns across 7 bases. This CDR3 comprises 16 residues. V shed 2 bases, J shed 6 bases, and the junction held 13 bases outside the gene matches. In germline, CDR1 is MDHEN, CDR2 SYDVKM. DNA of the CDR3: TGTGCCAGCAGTTTAGGCCCAGGACAGGTGGCCGTCGAGCAGTACTTC. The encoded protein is CASSLGPGQVAVEQYF.

The CDR3 spells CASSRGGDRDIYEQYF. DNA for the CDR3: TGTGCCAGCAGCCGAGGGGGGGACAGGGACATCTACGAGCAGTACTTC. The rearrangement links TRBV11-2 to TRBJ2-7, with 9 bases matching TRBD1. Germline CDR1 is SGHAT and CDR2 is FQNNGV. Trimming removed 5 bases from V and 3 bases from J; junction bases left unmatched: 11. The CDR3 extends over 16 amino acids.

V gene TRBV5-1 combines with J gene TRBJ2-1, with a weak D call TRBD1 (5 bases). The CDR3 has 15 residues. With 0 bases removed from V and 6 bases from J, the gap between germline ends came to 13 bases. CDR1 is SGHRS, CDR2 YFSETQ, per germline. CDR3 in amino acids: CASSLGPTRANEQFF. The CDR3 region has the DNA TGCGCCAGCAGCTTGGGTCCGACCAGGGCCAATGAGCAGTTCTTC.

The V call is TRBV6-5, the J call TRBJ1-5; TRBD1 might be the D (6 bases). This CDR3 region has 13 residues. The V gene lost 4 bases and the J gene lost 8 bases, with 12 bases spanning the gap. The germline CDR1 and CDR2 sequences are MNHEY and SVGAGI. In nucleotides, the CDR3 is TGTGCCAGCAGTTCAGGCAGGGGAGAGCCCCAGCATTTT. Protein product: CASSSGRGEPQHF.

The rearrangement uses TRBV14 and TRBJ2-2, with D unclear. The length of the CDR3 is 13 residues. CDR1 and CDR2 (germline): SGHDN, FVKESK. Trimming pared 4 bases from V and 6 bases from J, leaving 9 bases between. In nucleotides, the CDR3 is TGTGCCAGCAGCCCAAGTTGGGCCGGGGAGCTGTTTTTT. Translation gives CASSPSWAGELFF.

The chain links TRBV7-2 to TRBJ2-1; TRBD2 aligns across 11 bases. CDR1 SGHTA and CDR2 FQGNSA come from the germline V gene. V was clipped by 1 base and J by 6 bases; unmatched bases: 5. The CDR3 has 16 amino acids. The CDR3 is CASSLVTSGSRNEQFF. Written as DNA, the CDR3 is TGTGCCAGCAGCTTAGTTACTAGCGGGAGCCGCAATGAGCAGTTCTTC. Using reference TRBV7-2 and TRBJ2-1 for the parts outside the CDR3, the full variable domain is GAGVSQSPSNKVTEKGKDVELRCDPISGHTALYWYRQSLGQGLEFLIYFQGNSAPDKSGLPSDRFSAERTGGSVSTLTIQRTQQEDSAVYLCASSLVTSGSRNEQFFGPGTRLTVL.

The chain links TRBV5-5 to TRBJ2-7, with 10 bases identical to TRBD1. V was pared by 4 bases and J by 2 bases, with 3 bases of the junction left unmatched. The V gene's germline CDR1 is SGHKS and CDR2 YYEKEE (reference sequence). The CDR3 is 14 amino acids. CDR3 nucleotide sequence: TGTGCCAGCAGCCGGGACAGGGGCACCTACGAGCAGTACTTC. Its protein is CASSRDRGTYEQYF. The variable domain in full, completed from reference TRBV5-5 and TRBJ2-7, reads DAGVTQSPTHLIKTRGQQVTLRCSPISGHKSVSWYQQVLGQGPQFIFQYYEKEERGRGNFPDRFSARQFPNYSSELNVNALLLGDSALYLCASSRDRGTYEQYFGPGTRLTVT.

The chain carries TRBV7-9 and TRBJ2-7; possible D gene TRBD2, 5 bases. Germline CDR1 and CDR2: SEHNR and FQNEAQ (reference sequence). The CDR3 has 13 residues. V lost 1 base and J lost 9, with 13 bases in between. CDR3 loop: CASSLDSTRWQYF. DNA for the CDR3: TGTGCCAGCAGCTTAGACAGTACTAGATGGCAGTACTTC.

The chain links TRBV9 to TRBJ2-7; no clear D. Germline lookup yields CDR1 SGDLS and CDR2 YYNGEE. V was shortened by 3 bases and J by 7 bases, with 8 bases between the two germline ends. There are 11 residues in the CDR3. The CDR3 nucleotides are TGTGCCAGCAGCGCCAGAATGGAGCAGTACTTC. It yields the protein CASSARMEQYF.